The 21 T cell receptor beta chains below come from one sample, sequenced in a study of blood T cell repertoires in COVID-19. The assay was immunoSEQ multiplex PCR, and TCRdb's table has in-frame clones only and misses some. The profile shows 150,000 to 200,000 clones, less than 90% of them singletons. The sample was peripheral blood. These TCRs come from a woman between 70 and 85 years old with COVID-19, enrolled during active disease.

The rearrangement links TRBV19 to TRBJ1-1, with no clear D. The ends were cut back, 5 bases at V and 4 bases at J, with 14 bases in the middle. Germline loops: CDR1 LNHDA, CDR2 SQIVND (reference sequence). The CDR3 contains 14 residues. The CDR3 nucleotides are TGTGCCAGTAGTCAAAGAGAGGGCACCACTGAAGCTTTCTTT. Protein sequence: CASSQREGTTEAFF.

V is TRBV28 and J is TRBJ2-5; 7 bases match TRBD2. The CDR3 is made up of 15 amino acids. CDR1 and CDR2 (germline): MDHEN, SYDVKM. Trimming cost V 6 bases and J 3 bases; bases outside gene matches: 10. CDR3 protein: CASSRSGTKKETQYF. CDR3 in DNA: TGTGCCAGCAGCAGATCCGGGACTAAGAAAGAGACCCAGTACTTC.

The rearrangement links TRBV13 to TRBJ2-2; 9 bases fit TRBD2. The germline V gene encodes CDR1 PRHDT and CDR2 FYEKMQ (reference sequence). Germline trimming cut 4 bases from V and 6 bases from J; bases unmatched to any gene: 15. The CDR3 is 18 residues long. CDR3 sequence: CASSSRMLGSGRPGELFF. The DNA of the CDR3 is TGTGCCAGCAGCTCCCGAATGCTTGGTAGCGGGAGACCCGGGGAGCTGTTTTTT. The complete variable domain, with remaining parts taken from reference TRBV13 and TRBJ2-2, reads AAGVIQSPRHLIKEKRETATLKCYPIPRHDTVYWYQQGPGQDPQFLISFYEKMQSDKGSIPDRFSAQQFSDYHSELNMSSLELGDSALYFCASSSRMLGSGRPGELFFGEGSRLTVL.

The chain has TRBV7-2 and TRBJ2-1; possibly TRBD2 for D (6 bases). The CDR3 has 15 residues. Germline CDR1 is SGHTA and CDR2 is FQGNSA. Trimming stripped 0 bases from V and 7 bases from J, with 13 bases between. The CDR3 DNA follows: TGTGCCAGCAGCTTAGCCCCCGGGACTTATAATGAGCAGTTCTTC. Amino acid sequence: CASSLAPGTYNEQFF.

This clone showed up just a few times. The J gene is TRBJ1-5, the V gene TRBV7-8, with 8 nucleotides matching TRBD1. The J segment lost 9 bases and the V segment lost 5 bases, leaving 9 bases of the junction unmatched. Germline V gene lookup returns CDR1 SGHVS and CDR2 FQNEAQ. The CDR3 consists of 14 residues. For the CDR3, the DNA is TGTGCCAGCAGCACAGCGACAGGGGTGCTGCCCCAGCATTTT. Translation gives CASSTATGVLPQHF.

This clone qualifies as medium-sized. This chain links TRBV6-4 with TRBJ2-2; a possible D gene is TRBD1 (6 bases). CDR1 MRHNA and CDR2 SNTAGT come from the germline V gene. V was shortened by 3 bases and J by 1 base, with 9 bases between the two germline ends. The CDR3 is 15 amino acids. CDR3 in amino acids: CASSEGGQNTGELFF. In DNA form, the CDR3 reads TGTGCCAGCAGTGAAGGGGGACAGAACACCGGGGAGCTGTTTTTT.

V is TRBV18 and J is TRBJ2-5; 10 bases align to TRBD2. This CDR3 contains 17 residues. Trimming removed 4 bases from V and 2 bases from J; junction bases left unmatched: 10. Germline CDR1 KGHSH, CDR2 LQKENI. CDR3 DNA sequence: TGTGCCAGCTCACTCGTTCGAGCGGGAGGGTCACAAGAGACCCAGTACTTC. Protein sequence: CASSLVRAGGSQETQYF.

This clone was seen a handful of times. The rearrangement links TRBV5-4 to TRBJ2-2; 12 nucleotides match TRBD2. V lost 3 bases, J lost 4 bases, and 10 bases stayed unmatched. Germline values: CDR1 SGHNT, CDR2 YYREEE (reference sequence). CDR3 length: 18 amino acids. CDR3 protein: CASSSRTSGKEGTGELFF. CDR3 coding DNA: TGTGCCAGCAGCTCGAGGACTAGCGGGAAGGAGGGCACCGGGGAGCTGTTTTTT.

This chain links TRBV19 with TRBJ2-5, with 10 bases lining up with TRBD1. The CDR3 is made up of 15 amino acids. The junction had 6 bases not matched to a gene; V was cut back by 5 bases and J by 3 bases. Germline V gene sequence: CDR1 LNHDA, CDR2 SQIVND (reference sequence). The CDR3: CASSAGTGVKETQYF. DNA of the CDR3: TGTGCCAGTAGTGCCGGGACAGGGGTTAAAGAGACCCAGTACTTC. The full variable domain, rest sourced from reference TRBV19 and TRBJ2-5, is DGGITQSPKYLFRKEGQNVTLSCEQNLNHDAMYWYRQDPGQGLRLIYYSQIVNDFQKGDIAEGYSVSREKKESFPLTVTSAQKNPTAFYLCASSAGTGVKETQYFGPGTRLLVL.

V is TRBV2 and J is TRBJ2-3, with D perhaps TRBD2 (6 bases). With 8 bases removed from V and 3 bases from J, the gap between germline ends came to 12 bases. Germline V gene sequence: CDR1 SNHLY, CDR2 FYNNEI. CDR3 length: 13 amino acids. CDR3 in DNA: TGTGCCAGCGGACGGGAGAAAACAGATACGCAGTATTTT. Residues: CASGREKTDTQYF.

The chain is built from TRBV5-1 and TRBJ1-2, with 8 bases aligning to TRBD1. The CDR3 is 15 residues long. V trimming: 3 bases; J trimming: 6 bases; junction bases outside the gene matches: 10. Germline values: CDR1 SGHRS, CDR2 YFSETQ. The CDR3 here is CASSYIQGARDGYTF. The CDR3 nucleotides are TGCGCCAGCAGCTATATCCAGGGGGCGAGGGATGGCTACACCTTC.

CDR3 DNA sequence: TGTGCCAGCAGTGGACAGTCTCCCCTCTATGGCTACACCTTC. It yields the protein CASSGQSPLYGYTF. The V call is TRBV28, the J call TRBJ1-2, with TRBD1 as a possible D gene (6 bases). CDR3 size: 14 residues. V lost 5 bases and J lost 4, with 14 bases in between. Germline V gene sequence: CDR1 MDHEN, CDR2 SYDVKM.

The chain's CDR3 is CASSRTSVSALGEQYF. The CDR3 DNA follows: TGTGCCAGCAGTCGGACTAGCGTAAGCGCTTTGGGGGAGCAGTACTTC. The chain has TRBV28 and TRBJ2-7; 9 bases agree with TRBD2. The CDR3 is 16 amino acids. The junction had 15 bases not matched to a gene; V was cut back by 5 bases and J by 7 bases. From germline, CDR1 is MDHEN and CDR2 SYDVKM.

The CDR3: CASKDFNYGYTF. The DNA for the CDR3 is TGTGCCAGTAAGGACTTTAACTATGGCTACACCTTC. The V and J genes are TRBV19 and TRBJ1-2, with D uncertain. There are 12 residues in the CDR3. Per germline, CDR1 LNHDA and CDR2 SQIVND (reference sequence). With 7 bases removed from V and 1 base from J, the gap between germline ends came to 7 bases.

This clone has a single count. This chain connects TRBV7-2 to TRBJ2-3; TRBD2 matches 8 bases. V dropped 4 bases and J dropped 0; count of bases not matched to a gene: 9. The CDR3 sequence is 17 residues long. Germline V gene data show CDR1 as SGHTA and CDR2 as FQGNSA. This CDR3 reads CASSYGTRFRSTDTQYF. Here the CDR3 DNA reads TGTGCCAGCAGCTACGGGACTAGGTTCCGGAGCACAGATACGCAGTATTTT. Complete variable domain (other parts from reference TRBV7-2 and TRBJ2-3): GAGVSQSPSNKVTEKGKDVELRCDPISGHTALYWYRQSLGQGLEFLIYFQGNSAPDKSGLPSDRFSAERTGGSVSTLTIQRTQQEDSAVYLCASSYGTRFRSTDTQYFGPGTRLTVL.

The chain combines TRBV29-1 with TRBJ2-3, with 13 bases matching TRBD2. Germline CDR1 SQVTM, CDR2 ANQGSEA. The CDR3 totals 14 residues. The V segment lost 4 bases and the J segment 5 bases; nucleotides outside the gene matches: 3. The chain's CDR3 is CSVGGLAGEDTQYF. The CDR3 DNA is TGCAGCGTTGGCGGACTAGCGGGAGAAGATACGCAGTATTTT.

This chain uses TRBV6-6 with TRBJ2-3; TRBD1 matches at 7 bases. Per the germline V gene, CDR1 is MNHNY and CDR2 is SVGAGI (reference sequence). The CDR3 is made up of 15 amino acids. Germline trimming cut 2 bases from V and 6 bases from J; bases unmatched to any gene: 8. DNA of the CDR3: TGTGCCAGCAGTTACGAGAGGGGGCGCATGGATACGCAGTATTTT. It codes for CASSYERGRMDTQYF.

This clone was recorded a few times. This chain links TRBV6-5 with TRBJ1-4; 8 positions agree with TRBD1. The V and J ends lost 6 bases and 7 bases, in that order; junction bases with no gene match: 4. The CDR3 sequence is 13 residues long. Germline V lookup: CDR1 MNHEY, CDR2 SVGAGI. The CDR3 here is CASSQGAREKLFF. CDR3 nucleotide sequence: TGTGCCAGCAGCCAGGGGGCGCGTGAAAAACTGTTTTTT.

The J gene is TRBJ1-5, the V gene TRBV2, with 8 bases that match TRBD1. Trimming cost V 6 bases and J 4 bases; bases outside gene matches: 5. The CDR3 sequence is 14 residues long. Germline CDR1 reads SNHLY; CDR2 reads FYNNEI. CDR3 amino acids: CASSQTGANQPQHF. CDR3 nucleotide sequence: TGTGCCAGCAGCCAGACAGGGGCTAATCAGCCCCAGCATTTT.

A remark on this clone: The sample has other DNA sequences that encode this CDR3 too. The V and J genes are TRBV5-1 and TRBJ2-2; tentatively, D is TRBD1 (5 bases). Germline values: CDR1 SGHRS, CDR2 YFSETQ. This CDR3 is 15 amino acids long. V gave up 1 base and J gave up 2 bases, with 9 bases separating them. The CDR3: CASSLRQGNTGELFF. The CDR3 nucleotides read TGCGCCAGCAGCTTGCGGCAGGGCAACACCGGGGAGCTGTTTTTT.

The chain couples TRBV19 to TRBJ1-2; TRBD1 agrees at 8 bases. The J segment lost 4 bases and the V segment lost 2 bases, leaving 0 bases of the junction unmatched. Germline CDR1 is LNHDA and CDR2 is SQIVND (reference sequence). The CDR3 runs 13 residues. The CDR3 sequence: CASSIQGAYGYTF. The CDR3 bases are TGTGCCAGTAGTATACAGGGGGCCTATGGCTACACCTTC.